This T cell receptor (beta chain) is from a study of long-term antiretroviral therapy in people with HIV. Study results and limitations: Comparison with controls showed narrower CDR3 length ranges in HIV repertoires. Even long-term ART left TRB diversity below transplant donor controls, despite gains.

A note on this clone: Its matching antigen is unknown.

Assay version v3.0 of immunoSEQ was used, and it was run at survey level. Data came from immunoSEQ multiplex PCR; TCRdb stores just in-frame clones and leaves some out. The sample has about 23,000 clones; roughly 87% are singletons. Germline assignment: CDR1 SGHVS and CDR2 FQNEAQ. Trimming stripped 0 bases from V and 4 bases from J, with 10 bases between. The CDR3 is made up of 15 amino acids. This TCR was recovered from a man aged 50-59 years with HIV. The V and J genes are TRBV7-8 and TRBJ1-5; the D gene is possibly TRBD1 (5 bases). The sample in question was unsorted PBMCs, obtained 0.4 years after starting antiretroviral therapy. This CDR3 reads CASSLAGAPNQPQHF. The CDR3 bases are TGTGCCAGCAGCTTAGCAGGGGCCCCTAATCAGCCCCAGCATTTT.